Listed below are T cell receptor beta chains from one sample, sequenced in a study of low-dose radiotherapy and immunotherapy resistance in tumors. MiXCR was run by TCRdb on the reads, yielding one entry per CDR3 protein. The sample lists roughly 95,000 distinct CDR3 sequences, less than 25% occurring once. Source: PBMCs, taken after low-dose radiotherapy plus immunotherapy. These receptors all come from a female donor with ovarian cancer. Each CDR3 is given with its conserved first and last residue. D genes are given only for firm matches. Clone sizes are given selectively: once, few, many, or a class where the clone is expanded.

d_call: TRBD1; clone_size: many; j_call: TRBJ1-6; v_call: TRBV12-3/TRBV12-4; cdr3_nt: TGTGCCAGCAGCCCCTACGGACAGGGTGGGAATTCACCCCTCCACTTT; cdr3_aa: CASSPYGQGGNSPLHF
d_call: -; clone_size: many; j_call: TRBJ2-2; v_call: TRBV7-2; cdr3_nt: TGTGCCAGCAGCTTGGCCTTAGCCCCCGGGGAGCTGTTTTTT; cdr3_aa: CASSLALAPGELFF
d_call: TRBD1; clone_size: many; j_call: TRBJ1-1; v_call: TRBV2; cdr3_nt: TGTGCCAGCACCGGGACAGGGACCAGAGGGGTCGACACTGAAGCTTTCTTT; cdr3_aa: CASTGTGTRGVDTEAFF
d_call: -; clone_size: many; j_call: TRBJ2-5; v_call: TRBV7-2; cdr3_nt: TGTGCCAGCAGCGAGTTGCCGGGATCCCAAGAGACCCAGTACTTC; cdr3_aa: CASSELPGSQETQYF
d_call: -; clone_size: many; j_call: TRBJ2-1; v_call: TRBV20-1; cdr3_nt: TGCAGTGCTAGAGTTTACGGGGGGCACTACAATGAGCAGTTCTTC; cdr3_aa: CSARVYGGHYNEQFF
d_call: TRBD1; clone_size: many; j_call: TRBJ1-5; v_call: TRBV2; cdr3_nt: TGTGCCAGCAGTGTGACAGGGACCTATCAGCCCCAGCATTTT; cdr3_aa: CASSVTGTYQPQHF
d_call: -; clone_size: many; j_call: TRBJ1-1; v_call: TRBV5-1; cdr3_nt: TGCGCCAGCAGCCCCGGTGGGACTGAAGCTTTCTTT; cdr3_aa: CASSPGGTEAFF
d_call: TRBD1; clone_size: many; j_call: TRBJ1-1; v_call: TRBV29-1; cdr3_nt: TGCAGCGTAGAGGACAGGGTCTTTACTGAAGCTTTCTTT; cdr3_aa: CSVEDRVFTEAFF
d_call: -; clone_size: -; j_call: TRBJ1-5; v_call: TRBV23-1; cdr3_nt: -; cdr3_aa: CASSPPRGATYEQYFGPGQPQHF
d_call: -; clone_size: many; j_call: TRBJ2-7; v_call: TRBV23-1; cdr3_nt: TGCGCCAGCAGTCAATCTTCCGAGCAGTACTTC; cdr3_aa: CASSQSSEQYF
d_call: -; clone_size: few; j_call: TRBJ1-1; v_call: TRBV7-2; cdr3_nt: TGTGCCAGCAGCCCAGGGGTAGACACTGAAGCTTTCTTT; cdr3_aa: CASSPGVDTEAFF
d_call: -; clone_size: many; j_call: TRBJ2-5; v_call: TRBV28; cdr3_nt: TGTGCCAGCAGTTCCTGGAACGCAGAGACCCAGTACTTC; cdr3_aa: CASSSWNAETQYF
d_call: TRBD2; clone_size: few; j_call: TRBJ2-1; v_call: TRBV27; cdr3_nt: TGTGCCAGCAGCCGCGGAGCGGGAGTAGGCTACAATGAGCAGTTCTTC; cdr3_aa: CASSRGAGVGYNEQFF
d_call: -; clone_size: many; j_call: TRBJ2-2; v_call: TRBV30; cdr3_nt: TGTGCCTGGAGAGGGTGGGCCGGGGAGCTGTTTTTT; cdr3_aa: CAWRGWAGELFF
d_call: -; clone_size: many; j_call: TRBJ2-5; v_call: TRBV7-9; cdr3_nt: TGTGCCAGCAGCTTAGGGGGCACCGGGACGATCATGTTGACCCAGTACTTC; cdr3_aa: CASSLGGTGTIMLTQYF
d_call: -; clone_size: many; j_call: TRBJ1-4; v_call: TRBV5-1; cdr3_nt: TGCGCCAGCAGCTTCCCGGGGGAAAAACTGTTTTTT; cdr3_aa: CASSFPGEKLFF
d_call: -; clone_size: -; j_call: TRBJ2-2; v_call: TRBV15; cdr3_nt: TGTGCCACCAGCAGAAAAGGGGGGGCCGGGGAGCTGTTTTTT; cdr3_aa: CATSRKGGAGELFF
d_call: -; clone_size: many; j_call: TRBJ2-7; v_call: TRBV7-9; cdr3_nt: TGTGCCAGCAGCTTAATGCCCCTAACAGATTTCGGGGCGACATACGAGCAGTACTTC; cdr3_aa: CASSLMPLTDFGATYEQYF
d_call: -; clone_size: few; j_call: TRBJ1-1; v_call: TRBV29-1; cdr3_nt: TGCAGCGTTGATGAACCCCGTTTT; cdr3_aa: CSVDEPRF
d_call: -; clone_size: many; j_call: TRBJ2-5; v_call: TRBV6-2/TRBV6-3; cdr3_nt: TGTGCCAGCAGTTACTCTAGCGGACAAGAGACCCAGTACTTC; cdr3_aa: CASSYSSGQETQYF
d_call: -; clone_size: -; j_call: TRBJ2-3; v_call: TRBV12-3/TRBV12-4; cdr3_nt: TGTGCCAGCAGTTTAGCGGGGAGCACAGATACGCAGTATTTT; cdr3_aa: CASSLAGSTDTQYF
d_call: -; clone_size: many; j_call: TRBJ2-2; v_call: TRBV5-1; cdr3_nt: TGCGCCAGCAGCTTGGTCGGTCCCGGGGAGCTGTTTTTT; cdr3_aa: CASSLVGPGELFF
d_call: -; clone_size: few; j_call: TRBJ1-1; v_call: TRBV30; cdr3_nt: TGTGCCTGGGGCGGGGGCCTGAACACTGAAGCTTTCTTT; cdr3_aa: CAWGGGLNTEAFF
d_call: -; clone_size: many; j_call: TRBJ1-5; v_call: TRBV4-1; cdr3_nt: TGCGCCAGCAGCCAAGGACCATTCGGGCTAAATCAGCCCCAGCATTTT; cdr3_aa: CASSQGPFGLNQPQHF
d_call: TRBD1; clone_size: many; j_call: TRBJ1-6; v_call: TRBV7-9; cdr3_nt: TGTGCCAGCAGCTTATCGACAGGGCGAGGAATTTCACCCCTCCACTTT; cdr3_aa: CASSLSTGRGISPLHF
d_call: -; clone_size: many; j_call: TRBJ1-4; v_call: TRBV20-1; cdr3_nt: TGCAGTGCTAGAGATCCACTACAGGCAACTAATGAAAAACTGTTTTTT; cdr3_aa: CSARDPLQATNEKLFF
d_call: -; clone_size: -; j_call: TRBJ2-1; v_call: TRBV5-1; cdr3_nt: TGCGCCAGCAGCTCCCAAACTAGCCCGGGCACAGGAGAGCAGTTCTTC; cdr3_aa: CASSSQTSPGTGEQFF
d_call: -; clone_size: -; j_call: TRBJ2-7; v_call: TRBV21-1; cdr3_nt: TGTGCCAGCAGCATTACACCGACCTTCTCCTACGAGCAGTACTTC; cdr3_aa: CASSITPTFSYEQYF
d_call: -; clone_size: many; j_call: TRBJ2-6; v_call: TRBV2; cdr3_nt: TGTGCCAGCAGGGCACAGGGCGTAGGCTCTGGGGCCAACGTCCTGACTTTC; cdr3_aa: CASRAQGVGSGANVLTF
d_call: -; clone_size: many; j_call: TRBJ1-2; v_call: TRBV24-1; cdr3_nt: TGTGCCACCAGTGGCTCAGGGGCGGGCTATGGCTACACCTTC; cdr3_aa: CATSGSGAGYGYTF
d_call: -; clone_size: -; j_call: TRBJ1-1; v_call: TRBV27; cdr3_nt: TGTGCCAGCAGTGCCCTGAACACTGAAGCTTTCTTT; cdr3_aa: CASSALNTEAFF
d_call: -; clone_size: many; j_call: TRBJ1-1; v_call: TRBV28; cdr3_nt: TGTGCCAGCAAAATAGAGACCCAGAACACTGAAGCTTTCTTT; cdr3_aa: CASKIETQNTEAFF
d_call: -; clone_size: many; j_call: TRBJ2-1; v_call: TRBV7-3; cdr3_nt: TGTGCCAGCAGCGTCGCAGGTAGTAGCAATGAGCAGTTCTTC; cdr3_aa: CASSVAGSSNEQFF
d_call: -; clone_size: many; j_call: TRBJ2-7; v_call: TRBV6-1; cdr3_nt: TGTGCCAGCATTCCTAGCGACGCCTCCTACGAGCAGTACTTC; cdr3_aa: CASIPSDASYEQYF
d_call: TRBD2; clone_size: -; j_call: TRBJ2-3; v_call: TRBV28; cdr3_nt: TGTGCCAGCAGTAAACTGGGACTAGGGGACTCAGATACGCAGTATTTT; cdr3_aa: CASSKLGLGDSDTQYF
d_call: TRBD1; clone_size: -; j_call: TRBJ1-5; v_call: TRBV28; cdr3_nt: TGTGCCAGCAGTTTCCTCGACAGGGCGGGCAATCAGCCCCAGCATTTT; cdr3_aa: CASSFLDRAGNQPQHF